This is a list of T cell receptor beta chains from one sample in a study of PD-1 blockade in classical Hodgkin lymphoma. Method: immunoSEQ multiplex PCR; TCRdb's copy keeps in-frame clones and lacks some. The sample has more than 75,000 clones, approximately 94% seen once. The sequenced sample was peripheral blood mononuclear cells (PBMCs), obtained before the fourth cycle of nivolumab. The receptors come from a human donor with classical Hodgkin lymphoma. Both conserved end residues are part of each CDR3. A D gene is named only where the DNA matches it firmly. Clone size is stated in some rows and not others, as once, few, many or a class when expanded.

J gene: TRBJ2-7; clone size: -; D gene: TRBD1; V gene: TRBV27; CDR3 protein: CATTGGPNYEQYF; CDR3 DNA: TGTGCCACCACAGGGGGCCCGAACTACGAGCAGTACTTC
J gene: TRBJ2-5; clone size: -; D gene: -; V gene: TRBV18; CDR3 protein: CASSSLLGSSVQETQYF; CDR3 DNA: TGTGCCAGCTCATCTCTCCTCGGCAGCTCCGTTCAAGAGACCCAGTACTTC
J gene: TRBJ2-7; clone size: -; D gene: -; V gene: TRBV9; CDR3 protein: CASSAAPRDMQGYEQYF; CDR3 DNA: TGTGCCAGCAGCGCGGCCCCAAGGGACATGCAGGGCTACGAGCAGTACTTC
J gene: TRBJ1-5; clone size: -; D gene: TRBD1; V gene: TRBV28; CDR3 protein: CASSFPGQVVSYSNQPQHF; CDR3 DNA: TGTGCCAGCAGTTTCCCGGGACAGGTTGTTTCTTATAGCAATCAGCCCCAGCATTTT
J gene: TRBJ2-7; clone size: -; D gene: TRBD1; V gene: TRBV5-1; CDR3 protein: CASSTGGGYEQYF; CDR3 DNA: TGCGCCAGCAGCACAGGGGGCGGCTACGAGCAGTACTTC
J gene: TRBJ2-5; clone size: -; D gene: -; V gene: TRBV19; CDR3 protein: CASSNRDHQETQYF; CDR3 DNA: TGTGCCAGTAGTAACCGGGATCACCAAGAGACCCAGTACTTC
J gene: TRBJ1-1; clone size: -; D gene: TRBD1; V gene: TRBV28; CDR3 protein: CASSSTTGAGTEAFF; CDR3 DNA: TGTGCCAGCAGTTCAACGACAGGGGCTGGGACTGAAGCTTTCTTT
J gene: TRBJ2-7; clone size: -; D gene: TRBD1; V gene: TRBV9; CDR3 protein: CASSVTGGNSYEQYF; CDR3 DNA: TGTGCCAGCAGCGTGACAGGGGGTAACTCCTACGAGCAGTACTTC
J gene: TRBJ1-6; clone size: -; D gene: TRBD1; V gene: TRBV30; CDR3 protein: CAWIGRQGWDSPLHF; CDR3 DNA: TGTGCCTGGATCGGCAGACAGGGCTGGGATTCACCCCTCCACTTT
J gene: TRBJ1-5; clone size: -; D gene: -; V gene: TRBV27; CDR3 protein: CASRSPGSSNQPQHF; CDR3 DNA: TGTGCCAGCAGATCTCCAGGGAGCAGCAATCAGCCCCAGCATTTT
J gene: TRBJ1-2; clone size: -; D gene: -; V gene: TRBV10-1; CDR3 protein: CASSGPGNYGYTF; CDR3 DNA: TGCGCCAGCAGTGGTCCCGGGAACTATGGCTACACCTTC
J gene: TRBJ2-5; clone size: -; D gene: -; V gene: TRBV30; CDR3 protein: CAWSVMDQETQYF; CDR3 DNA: TGTGCCTGGAGTGTAATGGACCAAGAGACCCAGTACTTC
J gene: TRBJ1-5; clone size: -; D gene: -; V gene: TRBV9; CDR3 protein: CASSGGKEPNSNQPQHF; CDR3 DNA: TGTGCCAGCAGCGGAGGGAAAGAGCCGAATAGCAATCAGCCCCAGCATTTT
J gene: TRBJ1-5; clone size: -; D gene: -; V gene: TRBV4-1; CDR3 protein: CASSQGGRSNQPQHF; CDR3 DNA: TGCGCCAGCAGCCAAGGGGGCAGGAGCAATCAGCCCCAGCATTTT
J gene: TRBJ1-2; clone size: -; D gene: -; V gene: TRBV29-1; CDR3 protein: CSVGHLRGGGYGYTF; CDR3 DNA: TGCAGCGTTGGTCACCTCAGGGGAGGAGGCTATGGCTACACCTTC
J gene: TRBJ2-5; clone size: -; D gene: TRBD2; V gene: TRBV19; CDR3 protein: CASTLGRGLAGVQETQYF; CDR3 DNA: TGTGCCAGTACCCTAGGCCGAGGACTAGCGGGAGTACAGGAGACCCAGTACTTC
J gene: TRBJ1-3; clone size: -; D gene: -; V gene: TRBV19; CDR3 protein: CASRTEDSGNTIYF; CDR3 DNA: TGTGCCAGTAGGACAGAGGATTCTGGAAACACCATATATTTT
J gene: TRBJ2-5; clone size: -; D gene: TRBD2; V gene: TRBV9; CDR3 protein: CASSVGGLAGKETQYF; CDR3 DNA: TGTGCCAGCAGCGTAGGGGGACTAGCGGGAAAAGAGACCCAGTACTTC
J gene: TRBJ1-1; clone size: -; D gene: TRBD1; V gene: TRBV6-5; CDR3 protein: CASSSETGYTEAFF; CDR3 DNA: TGTGCCAGCAGTTCCGAGACAGGGTACACTGAAGCTTTCTTT
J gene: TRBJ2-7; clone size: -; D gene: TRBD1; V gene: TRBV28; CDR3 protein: CASSSTRQGSYEQYF; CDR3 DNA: TGTGCCAGCAGTTCAACCCGACAGGGCTCCTACGAGCAGTACTTC
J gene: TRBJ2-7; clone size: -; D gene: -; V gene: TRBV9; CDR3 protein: CASSDQPQGYEQYF; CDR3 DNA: TGTGCCAGCAGCGACCAACCTCAGGGCTACGAGCAGTACTTC
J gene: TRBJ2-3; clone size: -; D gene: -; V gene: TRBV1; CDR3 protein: CTSSPTRSTDTQYF; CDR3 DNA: TGCACCAGCAGCCCCACCCGGAGCACAGATACGCAGTATTTT
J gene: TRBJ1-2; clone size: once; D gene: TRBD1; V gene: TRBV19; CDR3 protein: CASSAGTGGRGYTF; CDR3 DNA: TGTGCCAGTAGTGCCGGGACAGGGGGACGCGGCTACACCTTC
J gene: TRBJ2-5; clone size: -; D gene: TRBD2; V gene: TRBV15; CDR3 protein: CATSRVPGGGETQYF; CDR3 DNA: TGTGCCACCAGCAGAGTACCGGGAGGGGGAGAGACCCAGTACTTC
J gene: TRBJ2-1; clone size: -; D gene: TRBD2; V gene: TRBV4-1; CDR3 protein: CASRERASGSNEQFF; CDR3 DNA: TGCGCCAGCAGAGAGAGGGCTAGCGGGAGTAATGAGCAGTTCTTC
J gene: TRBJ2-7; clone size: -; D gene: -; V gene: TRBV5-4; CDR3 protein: CASSLGYSYEQYF; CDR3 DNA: TGTGCCAGCAGCTTGGGCTACTCCTACGAGCAGTACTTC
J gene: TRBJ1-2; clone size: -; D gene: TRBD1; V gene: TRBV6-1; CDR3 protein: CASSERQGPTNYGYTF; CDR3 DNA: TGTGCCAGCAGTGAAAGACAGGGGCCAACTAACTATGGCTACACCTTC
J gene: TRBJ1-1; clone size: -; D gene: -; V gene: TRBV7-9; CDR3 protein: CASSLEAATEAFF; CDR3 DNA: TGTGCCAGCAGCTTAGAGGCGGCTACTGAAGCTTTCTTT
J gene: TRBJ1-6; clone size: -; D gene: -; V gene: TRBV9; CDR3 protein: CASSVQNSPLHF; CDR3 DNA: TGTGCCAGCAGCGTACAGAATTCACCCCTCCACTTT
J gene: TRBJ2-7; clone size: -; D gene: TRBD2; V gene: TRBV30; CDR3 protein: CAWSNLAGAYEQYF; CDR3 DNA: TGTGCCTGGAGTAATCTAGCGGGAGCGTACGAGCAGTACTTC
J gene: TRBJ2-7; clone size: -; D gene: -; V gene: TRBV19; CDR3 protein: CASSDAGGHRLYEQYF; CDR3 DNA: TGTGCCAGTAGTGACGCTGGGGGACACAGGCTCTACGAGCAGTACTTC
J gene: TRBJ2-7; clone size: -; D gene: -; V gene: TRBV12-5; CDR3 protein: CASGETGSYEQYF; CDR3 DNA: TGTGCTAGTGGTGAGACAGGCTCCTACGAGCAGTACTTC
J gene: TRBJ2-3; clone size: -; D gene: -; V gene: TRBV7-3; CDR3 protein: CASSTGDRTDTQYF; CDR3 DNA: TGTGCCAGCTCCACCGGAGATCGCACAGATACGCAGTATTTT
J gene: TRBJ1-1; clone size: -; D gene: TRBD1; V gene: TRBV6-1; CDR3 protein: CASSEVQPQGFWNTEAFF; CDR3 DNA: TGTGCCAGCAGTGAAGTTCAACCACAGGGGTTTTGGAACACTGAAGCTTTCTTT
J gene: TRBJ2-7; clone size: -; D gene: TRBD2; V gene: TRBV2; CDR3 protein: CASSGREGSYEQYF; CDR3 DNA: TGTGCCAGCAGTGGCAGGGAGGGATCCTACGAGCAGTACTTC
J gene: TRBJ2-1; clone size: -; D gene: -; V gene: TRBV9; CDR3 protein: CASSAFPLYNEQFF; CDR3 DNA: TGTGCCAGCAGCGCTTTCCCACTGTACAATGAGCAGTTCTTC
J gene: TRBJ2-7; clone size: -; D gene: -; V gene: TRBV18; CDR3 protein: CASSETQVGGYEQYF; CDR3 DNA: TGTGCCAGCTCGGAGACCCAGGTAGGAGGCTACGAGCAGTACTTC
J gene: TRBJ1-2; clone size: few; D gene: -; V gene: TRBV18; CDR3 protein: CASSPPTDSYGYTF; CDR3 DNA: TGTGCCAGCTCACCACCTACAGATTCCTATGGCTACACCTTC
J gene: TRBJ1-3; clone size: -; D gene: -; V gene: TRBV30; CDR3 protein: CAWKHQISGNTIYF; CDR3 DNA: TGTGCCTGGAAGCATCAAATCTCTGGAAACACCATATATTTT
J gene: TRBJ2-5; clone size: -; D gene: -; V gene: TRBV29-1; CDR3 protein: CSVEGPQGLRGETQYF; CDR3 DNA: TGCAGCGTTGAAGGCCCCCAGGGGCTGAGGGGAGAGACCCAGTACTTC
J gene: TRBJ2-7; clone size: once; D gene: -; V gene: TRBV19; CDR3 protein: CASSHNPYEQYF; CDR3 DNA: TGTGCCAGTAGTCATAACCCCTACGAGCAGTACTTC
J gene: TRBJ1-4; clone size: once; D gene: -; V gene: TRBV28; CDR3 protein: CASRTPSSEKLFF; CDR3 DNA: TGTGCCAGCAGGACCCCTTCTAGTGAAAAACTGTTTTTT
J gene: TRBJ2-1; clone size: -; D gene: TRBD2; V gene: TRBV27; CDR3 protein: CASSPRTSGSMRGIYEQFF; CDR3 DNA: TGTGCCAGCAGTCCACGGACTAGCGGGAGTATGCGGGGGATCTATGAGCAGTTCTTC
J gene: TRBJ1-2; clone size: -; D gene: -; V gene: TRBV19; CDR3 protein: CATTPRPGEAYGYTF; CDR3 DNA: TGTGCCACTACCCCCAGACCAGGGGAGGCCTATGGCTACACCTTC
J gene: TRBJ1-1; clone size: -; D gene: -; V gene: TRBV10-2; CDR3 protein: CASSPADTEAFF; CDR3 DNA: TGCGCCAGCAGCCCCGCCGACACTGAAGCTTTCTTT
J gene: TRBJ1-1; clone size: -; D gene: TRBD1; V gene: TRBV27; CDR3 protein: CASSRTAGGTEAFF; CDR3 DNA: TGTGCCAGCAGTCGAACAGCAGGGGGTACGGAAGCTTTCTTT
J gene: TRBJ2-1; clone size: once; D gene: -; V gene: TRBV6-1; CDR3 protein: CASSDRVRTYNEQFF; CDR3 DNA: TGTGCCAGCAGTGATCGGGTTCGCACCTACAATGAGCAGTTCTTC
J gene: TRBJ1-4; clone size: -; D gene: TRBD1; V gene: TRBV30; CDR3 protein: CAWILRTGKNNEKLFF; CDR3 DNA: TGTGCCTGGATTCTCAGGACAGGCAAGAATAATGAAAAACTGTTTTTT
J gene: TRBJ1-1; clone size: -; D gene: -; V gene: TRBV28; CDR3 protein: CASNPDTKGRAFF; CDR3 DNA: TGTGCCAGCAACCCGGACACTAAGGGCCGAGCTTTCTTT
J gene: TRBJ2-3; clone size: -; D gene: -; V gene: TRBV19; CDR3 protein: CASRAWNTLDTQYF; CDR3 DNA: TGTGCCAGTAGGGCATGGAACACGCTTGATACGCAGTATTTT
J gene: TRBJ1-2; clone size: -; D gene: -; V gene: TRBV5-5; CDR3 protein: CASSLRDDGAGYGYTF; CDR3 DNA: TGTGCCAGCAGCTTGCGCGACGACGGAGCGGGCTATGGCTACACCTTC
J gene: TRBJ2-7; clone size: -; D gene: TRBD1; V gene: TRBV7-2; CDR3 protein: CASSLTRTGPLAEQYF; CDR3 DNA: TGTGCCAGCAGCTTAACCCGGACAGGGCCCCTTGCCGAGCAGTACTTC
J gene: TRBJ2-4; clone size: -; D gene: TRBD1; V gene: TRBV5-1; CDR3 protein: CASSLGNRGAKNIQYF; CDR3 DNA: TGCGCCAGCAGCTTGGGTAACAGGGGGGCCAAAAACATTCAGTACTTC
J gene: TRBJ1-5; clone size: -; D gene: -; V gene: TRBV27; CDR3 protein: CASRPGGRFQPQHF; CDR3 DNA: TGTGCCAGCAGGCCCGGGGGGCGGTTTCAGCCCCAGCATTTT